This T cell receptor beta chain derives from a study of metastatic and nonmetastatic thyroid tumors (dated by TCRdb to about 2020). Study-level background: The researchers compared repertoires between peripheral blood samples and tumor or nodule tissue samples from patients with malignant or benign thyroid disease. Beyond this particular receptor, the publication reports: In both blood and tumor samples, TCR beta diversity was reported to be significantly higher in malignant tumors than in benign nodules.

None of the patients had been given any treatment before thyroid surgery. Using T-cell receptor beta sequencing, the study looked back at clinical samples from patients collected from the early 2010s to the late 2010s. As for this clone: Its antigen remains undetermined. The sample holds no much larger clone one base away, and base qualities are not on file.

The library was prepared using PCR. TCRdb lists the instrument as Illumina HiSeq 4000. The TCR beta-chain CDR3 region of each patient was profiled by high-throughput sequencing. Regarding the original processing steps: The researchers built a classifier to tell apart papillary thyroid cancer patients with distant metastasis, based on CDR3 differences among clinicopathological groups. The Shannon index was used to assess repertoire diversity, and the Morisita-Horn index was used to assess tumor-blood repertoire similarity. TCRdb handled the public reads itself, with Q25 trimming in fastp and clone calling in MiXCR, and kept productive beta chains. These V and J calls originate from TCRdb's pipeline instead of the authors' own analysis. The sample data list tens of thousands of clones, and approximately 14% of these were observed just once. The ten largest clones add up to around 7% of the sample. The germline V gene supplies CDR1 SGHRS and CDR2 YFSETQ. Deletion took 4 bases off V and 0 bases off J, with a span of 16 bases between the germline ends. The CDR3 sequence holds 16 residues, the cysteine and phenylalanine included. Of all the DNA, just the CDR3 is kept, 48 bases in frame from base 1.

The sample consisted of blood. The source is a male donor with papillary thyroid cancer or a benign thyroid nodule (not recorded which). Some clones in this sample may be carry-over from other donors' samples. Recombination connected TRBV5-1 to TRBJ1-1; TRBD1 could be the D gene, as 5 bases match. The nucleotide sequence reads TGCGCCAGCAGCCCTGGGAGGGGTCTCATGAACACTGAAGCTTTCTTT. It encodes CASSPGRGLMNTEAFF.